This T cell receptor beta chain stems from a study of T cells in Graves' hyperthyroidism and ophthalmopathy. The CDR3 regions of TCR beta were amplified from RNA transcripts. The primer set for the first-round RT-PCR of the TCR CDR3 was HTBI. TCRdb re-derived calls from the multiplex PCR reads in MiXCR, one entry per CDR3 protein. This table holds fewer than 350,000 distinct CDR3 sequences, 12% to 15% found once. This CDR3 is built from 16 residues. Germline V gives CDR1 MNHNS, CDR2 SASEGT. The V gene lost 5 bases and the J gene lost 4 bases, with 20 bases spanning the gap. This chain uses TRBV6-1 with TRBJ1-2; D remains ambiguous. Sequences were obtained from blood. The TCR comes from a woman between 50 and 59 years old with Graves' hyperthyroidism that later progressed to Graves' ophthalmopathy. The CDR3 protein is CASSRRRVIVSYGYTF. Written as DNA, the CDR3 is TGTGCCAGCAGTAGGAGGAGGGTAATTGTTAGCTATGGCTACACCTTC.